A single sample is the source of the 16 T cell receptor beta chains below, sequenced in a study of cytomegalovirus exposure and HLA in healthy donors. Primers for the PCR totalled 60 Vbeta and 13 Jbeta. Only in-frame clones appear in the TCRdb table, and some are missing; sequencing was by immunoSEQ multiplex PCR. This table has about 280,000 clones, about 87% appearing once. The sequenced material came from PBMCs. These receptors were obtained from a woman aged 18-29 years in good health and CMV-seronegative.

The rearrangement links TRBV29-1 to TRBJ1-1; D gene uncertain. This CDR3 region has 10 residues. CDR1 and CDR2 (germline): SQVTM, ANQGSEA. The V and J ends lost 6 bases and 0 bases respectively, with 2 bases between them. The CDR3 DNA reads as TGCAGCGTCTTGAACACTGAAGCTTTCTTT. This translates into CSVLNTEAFF. Full variable domain (missing parts from reference TRBV29-1 and TRBJ1-1): SAVISQKPSRDICQRGTSLTIQCQVDSQVTMMFWYRQQPGQSLTLIATANQGSEATYESGFVIDKFPISRPNLTFSTLTVSNMSPEDSSIYLCSVLNTEAFFGQGTRLTVV.

This rearrangement joins TRBV11-2 to TRBJ2-5, with 12 nucleotides matching TRBD2. The germline V gene has CDR1 SGHAT and CDR2 FQNNGV. The CDR3 loop spans 15 amino acids. Trimming took 2 bases from V and 2 from J; bases not matched to a gene: 0. As DNA, the CDR3 is TGTGCCAGCAGCTTACTAGCGGGGGGGCAAGAGACCCAGTACTTC. Translated, it gives CASSLLAGGQETQYF.

Here the CDR3 DNA reads TGTGCCAGCTCACTATCTTCGTCCCCAGGGAACACTGAAGCTTTCTTT. This translates into CASSLSSSPGNTEAFF. This rearrangement joins TRBV18 to TRBJ1-1, with no clear D. The CDR3 is 16 amino acids. Germline V CDR1 and CDR2: KGHSH, LQKENI. V was trimmed by 4 bases and J by 1 base, leaving 16 bases between them.

The chain employs TRBV28 and TRBJ2-5, with D hard to call. V was pared by 3 bases and J by 11 bases, with 10 bases between. CDR3 length: 11 residues. Germline V gives CDR1 MDHEN, CDR2 SYDVKM. The CDR3 is CASSLIAQQYF. In nucleotides, the CDR3 is TGTGCCAGCAGTTTGATCGCACAGCAGTACTTC.

The chain links TRBV18 to TRBJ1-1; the D is unclear. The V end was cut by 3 bases, the J end by 2 bases, with 4 bases between. Per the germline V gene, CDR1 is KGHSH and CDR2 is LQKENI. There are 12 residues in the CDR3. CDR3 nucleotides: TGTGCCAGCTCACCCTACAACACTGAAGCTTTCTTT. This codes for CASSPYNTEAFF.

This chain uses TRBV6-5 with TRBJ1-1, with D possibly being TRBD1 (6 bases). CDR1 MNHEY and CDR2 SVGAGI come from the germline V gene. This CDR3 comprises 15 residues. V lost 1 base, J lost 4 bases, and 13 bases lay in between. The DNA of the CDR3 is TGTGCCAGCAGTTACTACCAAACAGGGTTCACTGAAGCTTTCTTT. Translating gives CASSYYQTGFTEAFF.

This chain connects TRBV4-1 to TRBJ2-7, with a tentative D call TRBD1 (6 bases). V was pared by 6 bases and J by 1 base, with 13 bases between. Germline CDR1 reads MGHRA; CDR2 reads YSYEKL. The CDR3 loop spans 14 amino acids. CDR3 amino acids: CASSPSQGSYEQYF. The CDR3 DNA reads as TGCGCCAGCAGTCCGTCACAGGGTTCCTACGAGCAGTACTTC.

This sequence joins TRBV5-1 and TRBJ2-7, with TRBD1 identical over 8 bases. CDR3 size: 15 residues. CDR1 SGHRS and CDR2 YFSETQ come from the germline V gene. The ends lost 0 bases at V and 2 bases at J; junction bases unmatched: 4. Here the CDR3 reads CASSLVGTGPYEQYF. CDR3 DNA sequence: TGCGCCAGCAGCTTGGTAGGGACAGGCCCCTACGAGCAGTACTTC. Looking up the rest from reference TRBV5-1 and TRBJ2-7 gives the full variable domain: KAGVTQTPRYLIKTRGQQVTLSCSPISGHRSVSWYQQTPGQGLQFLFEYFSETQRNKGNFPGRFSGRQFSNSRSEMNVSTLELGDSALYLCASSLVGTGPYEQYFGPGTRLTVT.

V gene TRBV21-1 combines with J gene TRBJ1-5; the table assigns TRBD1, which was not confirmed against the DNA. TRBV21-1 is termed a pseudogene. This CDR3 comprises 19 residues. CDR3: CASSKDLNRGVAGNQPQHF. The CDR3 DNA sequence: TGTGCCAGCAGCAAAGATTTGAACAGGGGAGTAGCAGGCAATCAGCCCCAGCATTTT.

This rearrangement joins TRBV2 to TRBJ2-1, with 9 bases lining up with TRBD2. CDR1 SNHLY and CDR2 FYNNEI come from the germline V gene. The CDR3 sequence is 17 residues long. V lost 6 bases and J lost 1; bases outside the gene matches: 10. For the CDR3, the DNA is TGTGCCAGCAGCGGATCGGGGAGCGGGGGGTCCTACAATGAGCAGTTCTTC. Translation gives CASSGSGSGGSYNEQFF.

This chain joins TRBV2 and TRBJ2-7; perhaps TRBD1 as D (7 bases). With 4 bases removed from V and 3 bases from J, the gap between germline ends came to 19 bases. The germline gives CDR1 SNHLY, CDR2 FYNNEI. This CDR3 is 16 amino acids long. CDR3 region: CASSGTGGKFFYEQYF. The CDR3 nucleotides are TGTGCCAGCAGTGGGACAGGAGGGAAGTTTTTCTACGAGCAGTACTTC.

In this sample, this clone turned up a few times. The rearrangement links TRBV11-2 to TRBJ1-4; 7 bases are shared with TRBD1. The germline CDR1 and CDR2 sequences are SGHAT and FQNNGV. The CDR3 runs to 16 residues. V lost 1 base, J lost 5 bases, and 7 bases stayed unmatched. The CDR3, as DNA: TGTGCCAGCAGCTTAGTGTCCGGGACAGCGAATGAAAAACTGTTTTTT. It encodes CASSLVSGTANEKLFF.

The chain recombines TRBV18 with TRBJ1-3, with a tentative D call TRBD1 (5 bases). V lost 3 bases and J 4 bases, leaving 16 bases between the germline ends. Germline loops: CDR1 KGHSH, CDR2 LQKENI. This CDR3 region has 16 residues. CDR3 protein: CASSPIWGQEGNTIYF. The DNA of the CDR3 is TGTGCCAGCTCACCCATTTGGGGCCAAGAGGGAAACACCATATATTTT.

This chain connects TRBV6-1 to TRBJ1-2; possibly TRBD1 for D (6 bases). The germline V gene encodes CDR1 MNHNS and CDR2 SASEGT. V gave up 6 bases and J gave up 5 bases, with 19 bases separating them. CDR3 length equals 15 residues. CDR3 bases: TGTGCCAGCAGCCTATTGGCCGGACAGAGTTATGGCTACACCTTC. It specifies CASSLLAGQSYGYTF.

With respect to this clone: The same CDR3 arises from other DNA sequences in this sample as well. This sequence joins TRBV27 and TRBJ1-6, with TRBD1 matching over 9 bases. CDR1 MNHEY and CDR2 SMNVEV come from the germline V gene (reference sequence). The CDR3 has 18 residues. Trimming removed 2 bases from V and 7 bases from J; junction bases left unmatched: 12. This chain's CDR3 is CASSLGTGFYSKNSPLHF. The DNA of the CDR3 is TGTGCCAGCAGTTTAGGGACAGGGTTCTATTCGAAAAATTCACCCCTCCACTTT.

V gene TRBV7-6 combines with J gene TRBJ2-1; TRBD2 aligns across 15 bases. Germline V lookup: CDR1 SGHVS, CDR2 FNYEAQ. This CDR3 is built from 19 residues. Germline trimming cut 4 bases from V and 4 bases from J; bases unmatched to any gene: 11. The CDR3 spells CASSSYAGTSGGFYNEQFF. The CDR3 DNA follows: TGTGCCAGCAGCTCGTACGCCGGGACTAGCGGGGGGTTTTACAATGAGCAGTTCTTC. Drawing the rest from reference TRBV7-6 and TRBJ2-1, the complete variable domain is GAGVSQSPRYKVTKRGQDVALRCDPISGHVSLYWYRQALGQGPEFLTYFNYEAQQDKSGLPNDRFSAERPEGSISTLTIQRTEQRDSAMYRCASSSYAGTSGGFYNEQFFGPGTRLTVL.